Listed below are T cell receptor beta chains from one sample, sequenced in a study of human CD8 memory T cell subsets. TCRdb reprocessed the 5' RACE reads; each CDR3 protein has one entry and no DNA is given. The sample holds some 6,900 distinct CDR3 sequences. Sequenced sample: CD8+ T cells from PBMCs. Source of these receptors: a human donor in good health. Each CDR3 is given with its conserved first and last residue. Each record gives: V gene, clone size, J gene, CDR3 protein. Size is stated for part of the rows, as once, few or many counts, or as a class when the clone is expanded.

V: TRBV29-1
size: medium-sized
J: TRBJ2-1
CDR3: CSAVRGGGEQFF

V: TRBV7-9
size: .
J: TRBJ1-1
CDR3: CASSFDSNTEAFF

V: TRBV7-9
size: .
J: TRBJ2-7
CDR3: CASRGDPLYEQYF

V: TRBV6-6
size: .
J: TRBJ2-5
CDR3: CASSYTGDWETQYF

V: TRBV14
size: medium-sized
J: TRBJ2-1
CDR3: CASSPGTSVDNEQFF

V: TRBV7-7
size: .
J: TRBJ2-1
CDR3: CASSLERGRGDEQFF

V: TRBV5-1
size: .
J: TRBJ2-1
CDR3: CASSTPSSGVSYNEQFF

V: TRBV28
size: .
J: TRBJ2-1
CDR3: CASGFYNEQFF

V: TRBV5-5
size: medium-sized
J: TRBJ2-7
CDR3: CASSQGVGYEQYF

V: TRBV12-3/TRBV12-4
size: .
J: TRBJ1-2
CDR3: CASSLGGAQDYGYTF

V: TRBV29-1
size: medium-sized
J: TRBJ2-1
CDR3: CSVHPQGSNEQFF

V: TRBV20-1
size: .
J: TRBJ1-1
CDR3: CSARSPQAYIYTEAFF

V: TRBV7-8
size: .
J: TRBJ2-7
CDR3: CASSLIGQGTYEQYF

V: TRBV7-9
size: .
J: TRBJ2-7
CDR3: CASSLSRQLTYEQYF

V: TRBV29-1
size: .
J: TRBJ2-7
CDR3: CSVEDSGQVYF

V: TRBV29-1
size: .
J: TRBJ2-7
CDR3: CSVNRDRGLGEQYF

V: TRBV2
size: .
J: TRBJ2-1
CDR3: CASSSGKGYNEQFF

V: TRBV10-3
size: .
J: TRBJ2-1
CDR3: CAISDQREQFF

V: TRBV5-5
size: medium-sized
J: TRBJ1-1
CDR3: CASSFGDRGLGTEAFF

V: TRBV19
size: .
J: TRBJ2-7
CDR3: CASSVQSGTVYEQYF

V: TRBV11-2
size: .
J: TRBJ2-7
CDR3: CASSPGEGLYEQYF

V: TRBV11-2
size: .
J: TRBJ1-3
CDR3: CASSPPPSRNTIYF

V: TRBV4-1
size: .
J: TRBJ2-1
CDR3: CASRLSSSSYNEQFF

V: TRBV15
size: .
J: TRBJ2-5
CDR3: CATSPGTSSQETQYF

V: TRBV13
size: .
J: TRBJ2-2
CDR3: CASSERDRDNGELFF

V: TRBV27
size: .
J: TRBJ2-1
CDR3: CASTSGGNEQFF

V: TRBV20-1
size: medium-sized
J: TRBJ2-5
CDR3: CSASGKRAETQYF

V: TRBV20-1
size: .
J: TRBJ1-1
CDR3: CSARILAGNTEAFF

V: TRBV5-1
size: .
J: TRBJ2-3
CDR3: CASSPLTEGPDTQYF

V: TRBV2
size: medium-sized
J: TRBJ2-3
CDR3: CASSESIGTDTQYF

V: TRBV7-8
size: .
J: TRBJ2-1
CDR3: CASSFTGYMKFF

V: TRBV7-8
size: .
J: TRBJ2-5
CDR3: CASSLWQRERETQYF

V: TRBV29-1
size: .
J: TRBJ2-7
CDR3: CSVDLGSTYEQYF

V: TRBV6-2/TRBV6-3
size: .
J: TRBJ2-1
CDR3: CASSLAGPIYNEQFF

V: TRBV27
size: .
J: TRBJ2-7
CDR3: CASYSSSYEQYF

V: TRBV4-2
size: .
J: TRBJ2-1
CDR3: CASSQDLYPNNNEQFF

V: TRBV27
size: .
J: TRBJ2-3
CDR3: CASSPGLAGSDTQYF

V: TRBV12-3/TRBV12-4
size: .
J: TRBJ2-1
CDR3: CASSLLPSSYNEQFF

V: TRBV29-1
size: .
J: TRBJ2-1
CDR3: CSVEDPGQGYNEQFF

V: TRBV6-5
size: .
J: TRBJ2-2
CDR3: CASSSLANTGELFF

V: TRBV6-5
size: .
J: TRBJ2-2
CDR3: CASSYSMGNTGELFF

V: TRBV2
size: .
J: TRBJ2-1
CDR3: CASGTSYNEQFF

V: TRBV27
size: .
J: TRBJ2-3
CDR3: CASTPLTLGTDTQYF

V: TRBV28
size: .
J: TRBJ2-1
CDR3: CASSPRTSAYNEQFF

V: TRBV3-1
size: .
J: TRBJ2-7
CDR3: CASSHPRAASYEQYF

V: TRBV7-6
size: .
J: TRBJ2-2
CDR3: CASLAGAIGNTGELFF

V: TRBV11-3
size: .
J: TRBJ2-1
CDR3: CASSADSLAYNEQFF

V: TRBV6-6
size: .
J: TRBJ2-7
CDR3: CASSYSGRDYEQYF

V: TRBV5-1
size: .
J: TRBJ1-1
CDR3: CASSLDRGGTEAFF

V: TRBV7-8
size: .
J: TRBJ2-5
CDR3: CASSPLAGTGETQYF

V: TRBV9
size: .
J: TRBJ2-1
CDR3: CASSWGDPDEQFF

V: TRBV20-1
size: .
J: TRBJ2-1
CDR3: CSANSEGDSYNEQFF

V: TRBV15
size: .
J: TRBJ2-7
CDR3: CATSASGVSYEQYF

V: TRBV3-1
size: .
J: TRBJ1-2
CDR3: CASRGENGVYGYTF

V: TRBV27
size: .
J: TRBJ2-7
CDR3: CASSFGTGVTYEQYF

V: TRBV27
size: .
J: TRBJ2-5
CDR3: CASGYGHQETQYF

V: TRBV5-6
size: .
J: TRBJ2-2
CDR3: CASSAAGAALGELFF

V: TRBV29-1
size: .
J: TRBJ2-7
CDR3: CSVRRQSSYEQYF

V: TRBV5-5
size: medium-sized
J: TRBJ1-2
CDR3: CASSPDSGGYGYTF